This T cell receptor beta chain was recovered during a study of human T cells and chemical hapten exposure. A single record per CDR3 protein comes from TCRdb applying MiXCR to the RACE reads. The sample records tens of thousands of distinct CDR3 sequences, approximately 35% being singletons. Stated time point: patch test 1, 2 weeks after DPC sensitization. Treatment specified: therapeutic diphenylcyclopropenone sensitization with weekly scalp DPC. Germline V gene lookup returns CDR1 SEHNR and CDR2 FQNEAQ (reference sequence). Trimming pared 2 bases from V and 0 bases from J, leaving 13 bases between. The CDR3 sequence is 16 residues long.

The source was whole blood, collected in connection with sensitization to the hapten diphenylcyclopropenone (DPC). The receptor was derived from a man aged 35-49 years with alopecia areata. Some clones in this sample may be carry-over from other donors' samples. The chain combines TRBV7-9 with TRBJ1-2, with D possibly TRBD1 on 5 matching bases. Here the CDR3 reads CASSLPGRLANYGYTF. CDR3 nucleotide sequence: TGTGCCAGCAGCTTACCGGGACGTCTAGCTAACTATGGCTACACCTTC.